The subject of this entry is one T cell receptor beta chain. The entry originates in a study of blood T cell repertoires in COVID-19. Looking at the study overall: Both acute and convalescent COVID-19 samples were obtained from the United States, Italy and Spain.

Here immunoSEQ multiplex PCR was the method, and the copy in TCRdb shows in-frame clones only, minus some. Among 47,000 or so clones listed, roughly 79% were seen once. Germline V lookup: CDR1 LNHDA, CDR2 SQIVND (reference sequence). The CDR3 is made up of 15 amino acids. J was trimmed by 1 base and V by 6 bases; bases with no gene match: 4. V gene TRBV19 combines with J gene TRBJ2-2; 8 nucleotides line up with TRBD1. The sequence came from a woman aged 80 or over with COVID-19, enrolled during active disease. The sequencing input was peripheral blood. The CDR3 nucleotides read TGTGCCAGTAGGGGCAGGGGGCTGAACACCGGGGAGCTGTTTTTT. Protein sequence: CASRGRGLNTGELFF. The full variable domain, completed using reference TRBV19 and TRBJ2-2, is DGGITQSPKYLFRKEGQNVTLSCEQNLNHDAMYWYRQDPGQGLRLIYYSQIVNDFQKGDIAEGYSVSREKKESFPLTVTSAQKNPTAFYLCASRGRGLNTGELFFGEGSRLTVL.